The clone carrying this T cell receptor (beta chain) has a single count. The PCR contained 60 Vbeta and 13 Jbeta primers. TCRdb's table, derived via immunoSEQ multiplex PCR, lists solely in-frame clones and lacks some. The table shows 150,000 to 180,000 clones, with about 80% occurring only once. The source of the sample is a study of cytomegalovirus exposure and HLA in healthy donors. The CDR3 is made up of 16 amino acids. Per the germline V gene, CDR1 is MGHRA and CDR2 is YSYEKL. V lost 5 bases to trimming and J lost 2 bases; unmatched junction nucleotides: 12. V and J are TRBV4-1 and TRBJ2-7, with 7 bases lining up with TRBD2. The TCR comes from a man aged 25-40 years in good health and CMV-seropositive. Sequenced input: PBMCs. This CDR3 reads CASSSPTSQNPYEQYF. The CDR3 coding sequence is TGCGCCAGCAGCTCGCCGACTAGCCAGAATCCCTACGAGCAGTACTTC.